The rows below give T cell receptor beta chains drawn from one sample of a study of T cell responses to AZD1222 COVID-19 vaccine. Repertoires were generated with immunoSEQ multiplex PCR, while TCRdb's copy carries only in-frame clones and drops some. The sample records 120,000 to 150,000 clones, about 90% being singletons. The sequenced sample was peripheral blood, obtained on day 0 of AZD1222 vaccination. These receptors all stem from an adult in good health. Each CDR3 is given with its conserved first and last residue. The D gene is left open where the match is weak.

d_gene	v_gene	j_gene	CDR3nt	CDR3aa
TRBD1	TRBV6-5	TRBJ1-2	TGTGCCAGCACCCCCACAGGGGGAGAAAACTATGGCTACACCTTC	CASTPTGGENYGYTF
.	TRBV4-2	TRBJ2-5	TGTGCCAGCAGCCAAGGGAAGGGTCTAATGGTAGGGGTCCGAGAGACCCAGTACTTC	CASSQGKGLMVGVRETQYF
TRBD2	TRBV19	TRBJ2-1	TGTGCCAGTAGGCGCTCCGGGACTAGCGGTTACAATGAGCAGTTCTTC	CASRRSGTSGYNEQFF
.	TRBV2	TRBJ1-3	TGTGCCAGCAGTGAAGGGACAGCCCGCTCTGGAAACACCATATATTTT	CASSEGTARSGNTIYF
TRBD1	TRBV4-3	TRBJ2-7	TGCGCCAGCAGCCCCACCCCAGGGGGACCCTACGAGCAGTACTTC	CASSPTPGGPYEQYF
.	TRBV7-9	TRBJ2-1	TGTGCCAGCAGCGCCCCCGCCCGCAATGAGCAGTTCTTC	CASSAPARNEQFF
.	TRBV20-1	TRBJ1-2	TGCAGTGCTAGTACCCGTTATGGCTACACCTTC	CSASTRYGYTF
.	TRBV19	TRBJ2-2	TGTGCCAGTAGTATAGGTGGGGCGGACGGGGAGCTGTTTTTT	CASSIGGADGELFF
TRBD2	TRBV27	TRBJ2-1	TGTGCCAGCAGCCGCAGCGGGAGGGATTACAATGAGCAGTTCTTC	CASSRSGRDYNEQFF
TRBD2	TRBV5-6	TRBJ2-2	TGTGCCAGCAGCTTGGGGGCGGGAGTAGGCACCGGGGAGCTGTTTTTT	CASSLGAGVGTGELFF
.	TRBV5-6	TRBJ1-1	TGTGCCAGCAGCATCGCAGGGAGTGATGCAGCTTTCTTT	CASSIAGSDAAFF